This TCR beta chain was profiled in a study of T cell responses to AZD1222 COVID-19 vaccine. Germline trimming cut 4 bases from V and 5 bases from J; bases unmatched to any gene: 6. The germline V gene has CDR1 SGHNT and CDR2 YYREEE (reference sequence). There are 15 residues in the CDR3. Clones were sequenced by immunoSEQ multiplex PCR, and TCRdb holds only the in-frame ones, with some missing. Of 95,000 to 130,000 clones listed, about 90% are singletons. This clonotype originated in an adult in good health. J is TRBJ1-6 and V is TRBV5-4; 7 bases line up with TRBD1. Material: peripheral blood, obtained on day 0 of AZD1222 vaccination. The CDR3, as DNA: TGTGCCAGCAGCACCGGACAGGTTAATAATTCACCCCTCCACTTT. Translation: CASSTGQVNNSPLHF.